Listed here are 32 T cell receptor beta chains from one sample, sequenced in a study of blood T cell repertoires in COVID-19. Libraries were prepared by immunoSEQ multiplex PCR; TCRdb keeps only in-frame clonotypes and omits some of them. The data hold around 150,000 clones, with more than 65% observed a single time. The source material was peripheral blood. Receptor source: an older woman with acute or convalescent COVID-19.

This clone has just a few counts. V is TRBV30 and J is TRBJ2-2; TRBD2 matches at 7 bases. Germline V lookup: CDR1 GTSNPN, CDR2 SVGIG (reference sequence). The CDR3 is 14 residues long. Unmatched junction bases numbered 5, after V lost 3 bases and J lost 4 bases. This CDR3 reads CAWRSGITTGELFF. The CDR3 nucleotides read TGTGCCTGGAGGAGCGGGATTACCACCGGGGAGCTGTTTTTT.

V gene TRBV19 combines with J gene TRBJ1-6; the match to TRBD1 covers 7 bases. V shed 0 bases and J 10 bases; nucleotides not matched to a gene: 12. CDR3 length equals 17 residues. CDR1 is LNHDA, CDR2 SQIVND, per germline (reference sequence). This chain's CDR3 is CASSIDRTGSRWSPLHF. In DNA, the CDR3 is TGTGCCAGTAGTATAGACCGGACAGGCTCAAGGTGGTCACCCCTCCACTTT.

This chain links TRBV28 with TRBJ2-1, with TRBD1 as a possible D gene (6 bases). Between the trimmed V and J ends, which lost 4 bases and 0 bases, there was a span of 19 bases. CDR3 length: 18 residues. Germline assignment: CDR1 MDHEN and CDR2 SYDVKM. Here the CDR3 reads CASSYPLSRGISYNEQFF. The CDR3 DNA sequence: TGTGCCAGCAGTTACCCGCTTTCCAGGGGAATCTCCTACAATGAGCAGTTCTTC.

The rearrangement links TRBV6-2 or TRBV6-3 to TRBJ2-7; TRBD2 is a possible D gene (6 bases). From germline, CDR1 is MNHEY and CDR2 SVGEGT. CDR3 length: 14 residues. With 5 bases removed from V and 1 base from J, the gap between germline ends came to 12 bases. The CDR3 nucleotides are TGTGCCAGCAGTCCCCTAGCGCAGTCCTACGAGCAGTACTTC. Encoded protein: CASSPLAQSYEQYF.

The CDR3 protein is CASSFSTGKETQYF. The DNA of the CDR3 is TGCGCCAGCAGCTTCTCGACAGGGAAAGAGACCCAGTACTTC. The chain couples TRBV5-1 to TRBJ2-5; 7 bases map to TRBD1. Losses at the gene ends were 2 bases for V and 3 bases for J; bases not matched to a gene: 4. From germline, CDR1 is SGHRS and CDR2 YFSETQ. The CDR3 has 14 amino acids.

The gene calls are TRBV6-5 and TRBJ1-1, with 8 bases lining up with TRBD1. This CDR3 has 15 amino acids. Germline lookup yields CDR1 MNHEY and CDR2 SVGAGI. Trimming at V came to 2 bases and at J to 2 bases, leaving 4 bases not matched to a gene. This chain's CDR3 is CASSYGTGPNTEAFF. The CDR3 nucleotides read TGTGCCAGCAGTTACGGGACAGGCCCAAACACTGAAGCTTTCTTT.

This chain connects TRBV7-2 to TRBJ2-7; 11 bases fit TRBD2. V was pared by 5 bases and J by 7 bases, with 7 bases of the junction left unmatched. There are 14 residues in the CDR3. Looked up from germline, CDR1 is SGHTA and CDR2 is FQGNSA. The CDR3 DNA sequence: TGTGCCAGCAGCCCCGGACTAGCGGGTGGAGAGCAGTACTTC. Translated: CASSPGLAGGEQYF.

This chain joins TRBV4-2 and TRBJ1-6; weak D call: TRBD1 (6 bases). The CDR3 sequence is 17 residues long. The V end lost 0 bases, the J end lost 5 bases, and 14 bases lay between the germline ends. The germline V gene encodes CDR1 LGHNA and CDR2 YNFKEQ. The CDR3 sequence: CASSQDRQGTDNSPLHF. The DNA of the CDR3 is TGTGCCAGCAGCCAAGATCGTCAGGGGACGGATAATTCACCCCTCCACTTT.

The genes are TRBV3-1 (or the pseudogene TRBV3-2) and TRBJ2-1; perhaps TRBD2 as D (6 bases). The CDR3 covers 16 residues. Trimming removed 4 bases at V and 8 bases at J, with 21 bases between. From germline, CDR1 is LGHDT and CDR2 YNNKEL (reference sequence). The CDR3 DNA is TGTGCCAGCAGCCCGGAAACGGCTAGACTAGATCATGAGCAGTTCTTC. This encodes CASSPETARLDHEQFF.

J is TRBJ2-3 and V is TRBV29-1, with 8 nucleotides matching TRBD1. This CDR3 is built from 16 residues. V lost 5 bases, J lost 2 bases, and 12 bases stayed unmatched. Germline V gene data show CDR1 as SQVTM and CDR2 as ANQGSEA. For the CDR3, the DNA is TGCAGCGTTAGGGGATTGGGCAGGGGGCCCACAGATACGCAGTATTTT. Protein product: CSVRGLGRGPTDTQYF.

The chain is built from TRBV7-9 and TRBJ2-3; TRBD2 agrees at 8 bases. CDR3 size: 17 residues. Germline V gene lookup returns CDR1 SEHNR and CDR2 FQNEAQ (reference sequence). V was clipped by 6 bases and J by 2 bases; unmatched bases: 13. CDR3 sequence (DNA): TGTGCCAGCAGTGAAGAAGGACTAGCAGCCTACACAGATACGCAGTATTTT. Protein: CASSEEGLAAYTDTQYF.

CDR3 protein: CASRATGTSSTDTQYF. In DNA, the CDR3 is TGCGCCAGCAGGGCGACAGGGACTTCTAGCACAGATACGCAGTATTTT. The V and J genes are TRBV5-1 and TRBJ2-3, with a possible D match to TRBD1 (7 bases). The ends were cut back, 5 bases at V and 0 bases at J, with 16 bases in the middle. The CDR3 length is 16 residues. Per the germline V gene, CDR1 is SGHRS and CDR2 is YFSETQ.

The J gene is TRBJ2-7, the V gene TRBV10-3, with TRBD2 identical over 8 bases. The CDR3 length is 14 residues. The junction had 6 bases not matched to a gene; V was cut back by 6 bases and J by 2 bases. CDR1 is ENHRY and CDR2 is SYGVKD in the germline V gene. The CDR3 DNA sequence: TGTGCCATCAGCGAACTAGCGGATACCTACGAGCAGTACTTC. Translation gives CAISELADTYEQYF.

This CDR3 reads CASSLFTGGADTQYF. CDR3 nucleotides: TGTGCCAGCAGTTTATTTACGGGAGGAGCAGATACGCAGTATTTT. The chain couples TRBV27 to TRBJ2-3; 7 positions agree with TRBD2. The V gene end was trimmed by 1 base and the J gene end by 4 bases; junction bases not matched to a gene: 5. The CDR3 loop spans 15 amino acids. Germline V gives CDR1 MNHEY, CDR2 SMNVEV (reference sequence).

The V gene is TRBV6-6, the J gene TRBJ1-1; 7 bases agree with TRBD1. CDR3 length equals 15 residues. CDR1 is MNHNY and CDR2 is SVGAGI in the germline V gene (reference sequence). Trimming at V came to 5 bases and at J to 0 bases, leaving 6 bases not matched to a gene. CDR3 loop: CASSPGQPLNTEAFF. The CDR3 nucleotides read TGTGCCAGCAGTCCGGGACAGCCATTGAACACTGAAGCTTTCTTT.

V gene TRBV28 combines with J gene TRBJ1-1; D might be TRBD1 (6 bases). CDR1 and CDR2 from the germline V gene are MDHEN and SYDVKM. V was pared by 6 bases and J by 8 bases, with 22 bases between. The CDR3 loop spans 15 amino acids. The CDR3 coding sequence is TGTGCCAGCAGCCAACCCAAAACAGGGAGTCAGGAAGCTTTCTTT. This translates into CASSQPKTGSQEAFF. Together with reference TRBV28 and TRBJ1-1, the CDR3 gives the full variable domain: DVKVTQSSRYLVKRTGEKVFLECVQDMDHENMFWYRQDPGLGLRLIYFSYDVKMKEKGDIPEGYSVSREKKERFSLILESASTNQTSMYLCASSQPKTGSQEAFFGQGTRLTVV.

The chain employs TRBV19 and TRBJ2-2; no reliable D call. CDR3 length: 14 residues. Germline loops: CDR1 LNHDA, CDR2 SQIVND (reference sequence). V was cut by 1 base and J by 4 bases, with 7 bases left in between. CDR3 sequence (DNA): TGTGCCAGTAGTATAGTCTCAGTCACCGGGGAGCTGTTTTTT. Residues: CASSIVSVTGELFF.

V and J are TRBV9 and TRBJ2-2; D unclear. Trimming left V 0 bases short and J 5 bases short, with 5 bases between. CDR1 and CDR2 from the germline V gene are SGDLS and YYNGEE. The CDR3 loop spans 13 amino acids. This CDR3 is CASSVAVTGELFF. The DNA of the CDR3 is TGTGCCAGCAGCGTAGCAGTTACCGGGGAGCTGTTTTTT.

J is TRBJ1-2 and V is TRBV19, with D unresolved. CDR1 LNHDA and CDR2 SQIVND come from the germline V gene (reference sequence). Trimming cost V 3 bases and J 4 bases, with 12 bases left between them. The CDR3 extends over 14 amino acids. The CDR3 loop is CASSIRRITYGYTF. The CDR3, as DNA: TGTGCCAGTAGTATCCGGAGGATAACCTATGGCTACACCTTC.

This clone was seen a single time. The chain couples TRBV28 to TRBJ2-1, with D perhaps matching TRBD2 (5 bases). Trimming cost V 4 bases and J 0 bases, with 13 bases left between them. This CDR3 contains 16 residues. Germline V gene data show CDR1 as MDHEN and CDR2 as SYDVKM. CDR3 sequence reads: CASSSDWSSSYNEQFF. The DNA of the CDR3 is TGTGCCAGCAGTTCGGACTGGAGTAGCTCCTACAATGAGCAGTTCTTC.

The V and J genes are TRBV3-1 (or the pseudogene TRBV3-2) and TRBJ1-3; the D gene is possibly TRBD1 (6 bases). CDR3 length: 14 amino acids. Germline loops: CDR1 LGHDT, CDR2 YNNKEL (reference sequence). Trimming removed 4 bases at V and 7 bases at J, with 14 bases between. The CDR3 region is CASSPTGGRNTIYF. The CDR3 DNA reads as TGTGCCAGCAGCCCGACAGGAGGCAGGAACACCATATATTTT.

The chain is built from TRBV5-1 and TRBJ1-6; no firm D call. CDR1 and CDR2 from the germline V gene are SGHRS and YFSETQ. The CDR3 has 14 amino acids. V lost 0 bases, J lost 7 bases, and 8 bases lay in between. The CDR3 here is CASSLGQSNSPLHF. The CDR3 region has the DNA TGCGCCAGCAGCTTGGGGCAGTCCAATTCACCCCTCCACTTT.

The gene calls are TRBV2 and TRBJ2-5; the D gene is possibly TRBD2 (7 bases). This CDR3 contains 16 residues. CDR1 is SNHLY, CDR2 FYNNEI, per germline. V lost 8 bases to trimming and J lost 3 bases, with 22 bases between them. This chain's CDR3 is CASCVGGGARKETQYF. CDR3 sequence (DNA): TGTGCCAGCTGCGTGGGAGGGGGGGCGCGAAAAGAGACCCAGTACTTC. The variable domain in full, with the rest retrieved from reference TRBV2 and TRBJ2-5, is EPEVTQTPSHQVTQMGQEVILRCVPISNHLYFYWYRQILGQKVEFLVSFYNNEISEKSEIFDDQFSVERPDGSNFTLKIRSTKLEDSAMYFCASCVGGGARKETQYFGPGTRLLVL.

The V gene is TRBV9, the J gene TRBJ2-1, with 11 bases fitting TRBD2. The germline CDR1 and CDR2 sequences are SGDLS and YYNGEE. Losses at the gene ends were 3 bases for V and 7 bases for J; bases not matched to a gene: 6. The CDR3 contains 15 residues. In DNA, the CDR3 is TGTGCCAGCAGCGCGCGACTAGCGGGGTCGAATGAGCAGTTCTTC. Encoded protein: CASSARLAGSNEQFF.

J is TRBJ2-7 and V is TRBV5-8, with D perhaps TRBD1 (5 bases). This CDR3 is built from 13 residues. Germline-derived CDR1 and CDR2 are SGHTS and YDEGEE. V shed 0 bases and J shed 6 bases, with 10 bases lying between them. The CDR3 nucleotides read TGTGCCAGCAGCTTGGGTTGGGGCCTCGAGCAGTACTTC. This sequence encodes CASSLGWGLEQYF.

This clone was found a few times. The CDR3 nucleotides read TGTGCCAGCAGCAATGCCCCCGGGACAGGGTGGGGCACTGAAGCTTTCTTT. This gives the protein CASSNAPGTGWGTEAFF. The chain combines TRBV3-1 (or the pseudogene TRBV3-2) with TRBJ1-1, with 9 bases matching TRBD1. Germline V gives CDR1 LGHDT, CDR2 YNNKEL (reference sequence). With V trimmed by 5 bases and J by 4 bases, 14 bases remained unmatched. The CDR3 contains 17 residues.

The chain uses TRBV28 and TRBJ2-7; 7 nucleotides agree with TRBD1. Germline V gives CDR1 MDHEN, CDR2 SYDVKM. The CDR3 loop spans 15 amino acids. Trimming removed 5 bases from V and 6 bases from J; junction bases left unmatched: 13. CDR3 loop: CASSTHRDSLAEQYF. The CDR3 nucleotides read TGTGCCAGCAGTACTCACCGGGACAGCCTCGCCGAGCAGTACTTC.

The chain uses TRBV28 and TRBJ2-1, with D maybe TRBD1 (6 bases). The CDR3 has 13 amino acids. Looked up from germline, CDR1 is MDHEN and CDR2 is SYDVKM. The V gene lost 2 bases and the J gene lost 9 bases, with 11 bases spanning the gap. CDR3 protein: CASSLGGWGEQFF. The CDR3 DNA reads as TGTGCCAGCAGTTTAGGGGGCTGGGGTGAGCAGTTCTTC.

The chain recombines TRBV3-1 (or the pseudogene TRBV3-2) with TRBJ2-7, with TRBD2 matching over 9 bases. The germline CDR1 and CDR2 sequences are LGHDT and YNNKEL (reference sequence). This CDR3 spans 16 amino acids. Trimming took 4 bases from V and 2 from J; bases not matched to a gene: 9. In DNA form, the CDR3 reads TGTGCCAGCAGCCTCCGGGGGGCTAGCGGGACCTACGAGCAGTACTTC. Amino acids: CASSLRGASGTYEQYF.

The chain is built from TRBV27 and TRBJ2-2; D might be TRBD2 (5 bases). The germline V gene has CDR1 MNHEY and CDR2 SMNVEV (reference sequence). Between the trimmed V and J ends, which lost 3 bases and 2 bases, there was a span of 13 bases. This CDR3 is 16 amino acids long. The CDR3 coding sequence is TGTGCCAGCAGTTTTAGAGGACTTCCTAACACCGGGGAGCTGTTTTTT. It encodes CASSFRGLPNTGELFF.

The chain links TRBV28 to TRBJ2-7, with TRBD2 matching over 10 bases. In germline, CDR1 is MDHEN, CDR2 SYDVKM. The CDR3 totals 15 residues. V gave up 11 bases and J gave up 3 bases; unmatched junction bases: 13. Written as DNA, the CDR3 is TGTGCCGGACAAGCAGCGGGAGGGCTAGACTACGAGCAGTACTTC. Its translation is CAGQAAGGLDYEQYF.

This clone was seen just once. V gene TRBV11-3 combines with J gene TRBJ2-7; TRBD2 matches 10 bases. Germline V lookup: CDR1 SGHNT, CDR2 YENEEA. This CDR3 has 15 residues. V gave up 3 bases and J gave up 1 base; unmatched junction bases: 3. Here the CDR3 reads CASSFTSGTSYEQYF. DNA of the CDR3: TGTGCCAGCAGCTTCACTAGCGGGACATCCTACGAGCAGTACTTC.